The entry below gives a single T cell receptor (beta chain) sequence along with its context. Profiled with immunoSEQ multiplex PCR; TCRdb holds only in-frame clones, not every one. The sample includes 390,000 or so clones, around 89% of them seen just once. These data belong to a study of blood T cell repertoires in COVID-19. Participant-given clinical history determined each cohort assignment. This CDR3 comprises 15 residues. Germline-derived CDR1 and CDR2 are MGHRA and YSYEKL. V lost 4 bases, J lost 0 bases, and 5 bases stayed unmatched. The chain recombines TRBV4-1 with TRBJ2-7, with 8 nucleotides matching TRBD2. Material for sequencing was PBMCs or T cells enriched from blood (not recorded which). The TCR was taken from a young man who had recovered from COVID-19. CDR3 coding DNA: TGCGCCAGCAGCCCCCGGACTAGCCTCTCCTACGAGCAGTACTTC. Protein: CASSPRTSLSYEQYF.